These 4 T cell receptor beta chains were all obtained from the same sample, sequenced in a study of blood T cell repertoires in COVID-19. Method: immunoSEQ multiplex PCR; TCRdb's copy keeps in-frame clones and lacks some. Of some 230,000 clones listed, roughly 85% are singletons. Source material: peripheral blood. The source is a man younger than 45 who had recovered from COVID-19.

Written as DNA, the CDR3 is TGCGCCAGCAGCTACGTGTGGAGAAACACTGAAGCTTTCTTT. Translated: CASSYVWRNTEAFF. The chain couples TRBV5-1 to TRBJ1-1; no clear D. V gave up 3 bases and J gave up 2 bases, with 11 bases separating them. The length of the CDR3 is 14 residues. CDR1 and CDR2 from the germline V gene are SGHRS and YFSETQ.

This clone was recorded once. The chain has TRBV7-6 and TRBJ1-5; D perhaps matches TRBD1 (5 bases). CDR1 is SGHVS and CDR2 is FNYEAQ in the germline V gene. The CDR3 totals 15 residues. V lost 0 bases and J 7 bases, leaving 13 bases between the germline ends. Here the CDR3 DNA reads TGTGCCAGCAGCTTAGCGCCGGGGGAAGGACAGCCCCAGCATTTT. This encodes CASSLAPGEGQPQHF.

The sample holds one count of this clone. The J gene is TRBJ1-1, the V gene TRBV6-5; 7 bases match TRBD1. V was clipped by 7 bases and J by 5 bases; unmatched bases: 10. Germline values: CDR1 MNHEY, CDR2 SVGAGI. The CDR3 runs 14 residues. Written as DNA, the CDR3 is TGTGCCAGCAATCGACAGGGTGTGAGGACTGAAGCTTTCTTT. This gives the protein CASNRQGVRTEAFF.

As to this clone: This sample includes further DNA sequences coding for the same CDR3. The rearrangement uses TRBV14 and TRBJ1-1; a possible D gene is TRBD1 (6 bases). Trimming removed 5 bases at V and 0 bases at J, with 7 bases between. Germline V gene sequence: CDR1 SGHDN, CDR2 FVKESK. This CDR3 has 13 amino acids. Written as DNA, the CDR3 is TGTGCCAGCAGCGGACAGTTGAACACTGAAGCTTTCTTT. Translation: CASSGQLNTEAFF.